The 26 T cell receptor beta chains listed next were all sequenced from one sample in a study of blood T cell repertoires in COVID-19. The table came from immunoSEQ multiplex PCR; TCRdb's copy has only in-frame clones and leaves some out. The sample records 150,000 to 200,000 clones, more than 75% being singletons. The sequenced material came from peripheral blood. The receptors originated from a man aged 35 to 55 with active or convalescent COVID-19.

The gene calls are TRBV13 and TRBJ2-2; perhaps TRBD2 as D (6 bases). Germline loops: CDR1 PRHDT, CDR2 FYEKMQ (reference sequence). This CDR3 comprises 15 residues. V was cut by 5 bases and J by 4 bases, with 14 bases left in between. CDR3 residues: CASSAEPGSTGELFF. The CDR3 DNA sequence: TGTGCCAGCAGCGCCGAACCCGGGAGCACCGGGGAGCTGTTTTTT.

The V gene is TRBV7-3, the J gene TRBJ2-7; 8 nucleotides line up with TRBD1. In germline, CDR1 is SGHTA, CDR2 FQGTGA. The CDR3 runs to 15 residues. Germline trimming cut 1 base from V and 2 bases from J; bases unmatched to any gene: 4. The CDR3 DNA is TGTGCCAGCAGCTTAAGTGGACAGGGAACCTACGAGCAGTACTTC. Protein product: CASSLSGQGTYEQYF.

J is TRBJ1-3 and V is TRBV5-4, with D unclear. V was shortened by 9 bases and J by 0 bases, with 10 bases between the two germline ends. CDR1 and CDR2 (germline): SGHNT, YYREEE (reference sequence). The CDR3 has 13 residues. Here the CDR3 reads CAIQQSSGNTIYF. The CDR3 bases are TGTGCCATTCAACAGAGCTCTGGAAACACCATATATTTT.

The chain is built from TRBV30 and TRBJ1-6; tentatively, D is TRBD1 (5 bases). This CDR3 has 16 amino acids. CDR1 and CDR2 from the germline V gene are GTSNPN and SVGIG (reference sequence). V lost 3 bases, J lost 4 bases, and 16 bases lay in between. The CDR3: CAWRDERDPYNSPLHF. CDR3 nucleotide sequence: TGTGCCTGGAGGGACGAGCGGGACCCTTATAATTCACCCCTCCACTTT.

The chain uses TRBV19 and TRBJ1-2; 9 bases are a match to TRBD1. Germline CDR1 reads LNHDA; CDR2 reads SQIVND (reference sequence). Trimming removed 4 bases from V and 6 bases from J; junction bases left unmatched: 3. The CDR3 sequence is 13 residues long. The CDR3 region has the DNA TGTGCCAGTAGTACCACAGGGGGCAATGGCTACACCTTC. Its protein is CASSTTGGNGYTF.

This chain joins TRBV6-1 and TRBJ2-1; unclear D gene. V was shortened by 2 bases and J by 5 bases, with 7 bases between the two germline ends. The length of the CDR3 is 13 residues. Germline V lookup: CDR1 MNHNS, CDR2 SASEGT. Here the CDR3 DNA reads TGTGCCAGCAGTGAACGTGAGGACAATGAGCAGTTCTTC. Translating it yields CASSEREDNEQFF.

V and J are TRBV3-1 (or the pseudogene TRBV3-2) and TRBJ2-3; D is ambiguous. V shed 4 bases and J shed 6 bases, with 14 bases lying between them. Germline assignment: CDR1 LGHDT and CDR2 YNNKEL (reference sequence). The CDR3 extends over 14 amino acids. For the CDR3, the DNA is TGTGCCAGCAGCCTGCAATATAGAGAGGATACGCAGTATTTT. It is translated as CASSLQYREDTQYF.

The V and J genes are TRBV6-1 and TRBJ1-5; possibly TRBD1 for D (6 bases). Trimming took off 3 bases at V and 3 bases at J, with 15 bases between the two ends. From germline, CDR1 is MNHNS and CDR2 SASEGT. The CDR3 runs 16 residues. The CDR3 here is CASSEVWDTFNQPQHF. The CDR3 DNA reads TGTGCCAGCAGTGAGGTCTGGGACACGTTCAATCAGCCCCAGCATTTT.

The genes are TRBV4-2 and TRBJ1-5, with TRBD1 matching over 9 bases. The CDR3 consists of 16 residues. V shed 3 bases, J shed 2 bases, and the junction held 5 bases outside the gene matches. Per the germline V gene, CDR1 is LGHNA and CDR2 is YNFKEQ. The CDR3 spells CASSQGTGMGNQPQHF. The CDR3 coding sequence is TGTGCCAGCAGCCAGGGGACAGGGATGGGCAATCAGCCCCAGCATTTT.

The chain's CDR3 is CASSFGGHEGYTF. The CDR3 coding sequence is TGTGCCAGCAGCTTTGGAGGGCATGAGGGCTACACCTTC. The chain has TRBV7-3 and TRBJ1-2; D call uncertain. The germline V gene encodes CDR1 SGHTA and CDR2 FQGTGA. This CDR3 is 13 amino acids long. V was trimmed by 3 bases and J by 8 bases, leaving 13 bases between them.

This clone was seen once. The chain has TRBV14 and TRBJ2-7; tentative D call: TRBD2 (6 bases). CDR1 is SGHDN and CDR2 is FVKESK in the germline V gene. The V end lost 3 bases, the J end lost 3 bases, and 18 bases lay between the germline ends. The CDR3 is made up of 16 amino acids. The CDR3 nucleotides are TGTGCCAGCAGCCATATGGACGGAGGGAGGCACTACGAGCAGTACTTC. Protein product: CASSHMDGGRHYEQYF.

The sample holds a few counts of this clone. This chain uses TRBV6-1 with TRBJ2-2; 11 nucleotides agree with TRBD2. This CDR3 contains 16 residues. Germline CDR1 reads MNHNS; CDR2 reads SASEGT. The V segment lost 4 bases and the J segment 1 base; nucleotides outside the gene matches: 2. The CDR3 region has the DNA TGTGCCAGCAGTGGCCTAGCGGGGGGGAACACCGGGGAGCTGTTTTTT. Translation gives CASSGLAGGNTGELFF.

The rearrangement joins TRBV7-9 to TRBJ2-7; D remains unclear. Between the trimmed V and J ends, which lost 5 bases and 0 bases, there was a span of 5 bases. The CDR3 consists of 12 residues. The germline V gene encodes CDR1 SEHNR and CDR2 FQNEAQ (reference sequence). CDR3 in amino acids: CASSPGSYEQYF. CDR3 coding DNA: TGTGCCAGCAGCCCCGGCTCCTACGAGCAGTACTTC.

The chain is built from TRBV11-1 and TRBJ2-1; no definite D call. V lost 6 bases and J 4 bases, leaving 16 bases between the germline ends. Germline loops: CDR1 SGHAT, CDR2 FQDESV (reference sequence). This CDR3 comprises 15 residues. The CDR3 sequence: CASSLTHSSYNEQFF. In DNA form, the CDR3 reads TGTGCCAGCAGTTTGACTCATAGTTCTTACAATGAGCAGTTCTTC.

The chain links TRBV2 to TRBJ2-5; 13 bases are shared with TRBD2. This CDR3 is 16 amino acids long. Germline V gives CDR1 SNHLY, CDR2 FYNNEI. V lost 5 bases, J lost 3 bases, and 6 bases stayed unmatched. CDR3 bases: TGTGCCAGCAGTTCGGGACTAGCGGGGCCAAAAGAGACCCAGTACTTC. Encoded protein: CASSSGLAGPKETQYF.

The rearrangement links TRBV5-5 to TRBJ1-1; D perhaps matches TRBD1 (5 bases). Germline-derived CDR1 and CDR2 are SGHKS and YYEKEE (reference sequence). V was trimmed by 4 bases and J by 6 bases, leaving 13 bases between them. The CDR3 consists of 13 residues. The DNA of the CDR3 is TGTGCCAGCAGCGTGTATTGGGGCGCTGAAGCTTTCTTT. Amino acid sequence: CASSVYWGAEAFF.

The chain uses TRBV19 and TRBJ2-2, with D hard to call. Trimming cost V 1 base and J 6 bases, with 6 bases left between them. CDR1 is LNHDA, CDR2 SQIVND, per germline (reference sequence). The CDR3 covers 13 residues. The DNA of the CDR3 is TGTGCCAGTAGTATAGCACGCGCCGGGGAGCTGTTTTTT. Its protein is CASSIARAGELFF.

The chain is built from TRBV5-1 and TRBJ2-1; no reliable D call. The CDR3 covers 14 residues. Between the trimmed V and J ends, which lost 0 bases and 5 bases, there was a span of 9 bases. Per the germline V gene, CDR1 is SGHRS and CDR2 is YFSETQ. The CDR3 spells CASSLALQNNEQFF. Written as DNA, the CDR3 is TGCGCCAGCAGCTTGGCCCTACAGAACAATGAGCAGTTCTTC.

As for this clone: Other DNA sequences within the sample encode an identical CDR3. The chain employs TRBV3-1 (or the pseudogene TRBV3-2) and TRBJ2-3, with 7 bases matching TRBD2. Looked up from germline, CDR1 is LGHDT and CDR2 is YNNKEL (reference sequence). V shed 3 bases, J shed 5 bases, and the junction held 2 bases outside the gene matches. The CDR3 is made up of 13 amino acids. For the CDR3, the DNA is TGTGCCAGCAGCCAGGGGGGGGTAGATACGCAGTATTTT. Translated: CASSQGGVDTQYF.

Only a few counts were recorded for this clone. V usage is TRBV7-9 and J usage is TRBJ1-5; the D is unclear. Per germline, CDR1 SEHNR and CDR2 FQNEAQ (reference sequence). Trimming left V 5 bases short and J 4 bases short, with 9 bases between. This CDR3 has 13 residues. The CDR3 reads CASSPGMNQPQHF. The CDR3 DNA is TGTGCCAGCAGCCCGGGGATGAATCAGCCCCAGCATTTT.

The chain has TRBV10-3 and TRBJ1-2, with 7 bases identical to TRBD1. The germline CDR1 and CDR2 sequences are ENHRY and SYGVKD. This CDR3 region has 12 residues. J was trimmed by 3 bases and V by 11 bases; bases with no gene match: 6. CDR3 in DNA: TGTGCCGCATCCGGACAGGACTATGGCTACACCTTC. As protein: CAASGQDYGYTF.

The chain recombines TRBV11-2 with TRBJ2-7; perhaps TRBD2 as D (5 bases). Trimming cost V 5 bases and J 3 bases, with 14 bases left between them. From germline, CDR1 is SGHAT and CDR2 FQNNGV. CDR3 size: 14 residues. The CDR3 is CASSQRTWIYEQYF. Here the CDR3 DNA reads TGTGCCAGCAGCCAGAGGACTTGGATCTACGAGCAGTACTTC.

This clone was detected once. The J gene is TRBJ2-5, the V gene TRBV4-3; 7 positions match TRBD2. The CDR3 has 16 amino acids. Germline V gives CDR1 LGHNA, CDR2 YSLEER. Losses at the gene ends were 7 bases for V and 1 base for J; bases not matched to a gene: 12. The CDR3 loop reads CASTSTEPSGQETQYF. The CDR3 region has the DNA TGCGCCAGCACCTCCACGGAGCCTAGCGGCCAAGAGACCCAGTACTTC.

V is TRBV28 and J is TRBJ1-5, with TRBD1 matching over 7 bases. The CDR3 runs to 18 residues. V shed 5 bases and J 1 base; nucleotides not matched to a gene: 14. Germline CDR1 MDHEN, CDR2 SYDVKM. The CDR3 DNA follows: TGTGCCAGCAGTCCCCCCCCCGACAGGGCAGACAGCAATCAGCCCCAGCATTTT. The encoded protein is CASSPPPDRADSNQPQHF.

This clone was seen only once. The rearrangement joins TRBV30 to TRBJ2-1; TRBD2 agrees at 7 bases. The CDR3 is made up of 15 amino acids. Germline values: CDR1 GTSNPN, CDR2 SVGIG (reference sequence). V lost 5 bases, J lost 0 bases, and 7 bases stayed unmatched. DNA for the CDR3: TGTGCCTGGGGGGAGGGGTCAAGCTCCTACAATGAGCAGTTCTTC. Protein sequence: CAWGEGSSSYNEQFF.

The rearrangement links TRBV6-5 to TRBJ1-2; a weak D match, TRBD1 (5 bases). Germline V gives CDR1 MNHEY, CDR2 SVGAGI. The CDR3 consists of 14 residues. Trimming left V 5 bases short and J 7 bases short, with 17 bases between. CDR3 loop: CASSTGLFSGGYTF. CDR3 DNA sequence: TGTGCCAGCAGTACGGGACTTTTTTCCGGTGGCTACACCTTC.